These 21 T cell receptor beta chains originate from one sample sequenced in a study of technical replicates of blood from several donors. Assay used: immunoSEQ multiplex PCR; TCRdb lists only in-frame clones, some missing. The sample lists about 95,000 clones, 90% to 95% occurring once. The source material was T cells isolated from PBMCs. The receptors stem from a human donor in good health.

V usage is TRBV5-6 and J usage is TRBJ1-1; TRBD1 matches at 11 bases. After removal of 4 bases from V and 9 bases from J, the junction contained 11 bases not matched to a gene. The CDR3 loop spans 15 amino acids. Germline lookup yields CDR1 SGHDT and CDR2 YYEEEE. DNA for the CDR3: TGTGCCAGCAGCCAGGACAGGGGGCGGTGGGGGAAAGCTTTCTTT. Translating gives CASSQDRGRWGKAFF.

CDR3 region: CASSPNREWNGYTF. The CDR3, as DNA: TGTGCCAGCTCACCGAACAGGGAGTGGAATGGCTACACCTTC. This rearrangement joins TRBV18 to TRBJ1-2; D is possibly TRBD1 (6 bases). In germline, CDR1 is KGHSH, CDR2 LQKENI. The CDR3 totals 14 residues. The germline V and J ends were trimmed by 3 bases and 6 bases, with 14 bases remaining between them.

The chain employs TRBV4-1 and TRBJ1-2; D might be TRBD1 (5 bases). The V end was cut by 0 bases, the J end by 8 bases, with 19 bases between. Per the germline V gene, CDR1 is MGHRA and CDR2 is YSYEKL. The CDR3 length is 16 residues. Written as DNA, the CDR3 is TGCGCCAGCAGCCAAGATGGTTTCGGCAGGGCTGACGGCTACACCTTC. Translating it yields CASSQDGFGRADGYTF.

V usage is TRBV7-9 and J usage is TRBJ2-7; D is uncertain. V lost 5 bases and J 3 bases, leaving 8 bases between the germline ends. CDR1 is SEHNR, CDR2 FQNEAQ, per germline (reference sequence). The CDR3 contains 12 residues. The CDR3 DNA follows: TGTGCCAGCAGCCCCCCCCTCTACGAGCAGTACTTC. Protein: CASSPPLYEQYF.

The CDR3 region is CASTLSTGRIRGETQYF. As DNA, the CDR3 is TGTGCCAGCACCCTCTCGACGGGCCGGATTAGGGGAGAGACCCAGTACTTC. The gene calls are TRBV5-4 and TRBJ2-5; weak D call: TRBD1 (5 bases). The CDR3 extends over 17 amino acids. Germline CDR1 and CDR2: SGHNT and YYREEE (reference sequence). Trimming pared 6 bases from V and 4 bases from J, leaving 25 bases between. Full variable domain (remainder filled in from reference TRBV5-4 and TRBJ2-5): ETGVTQSPTHLIKTRGQQVTLRCSSQSGHNTVSWYQQALGQGPQFIFQYYREEENGRGNFPPRFSGLQFPNYSSELNVNALELDDSALYLCASTLSTGRIRGETQYFGPGTRLLVL.

The gene calls are TRBV19 and TRBJ1-5; unclear D gene. CDR1 is LNHDA, CDR2 SQIVND, per germline (reference sequence). Trimming cost V 4 bases and J 0 bases, with 7 bases left between them. This CDR3 spans 14 amino acids. CDR3 sequence: CASSNRPSNQPQHF. The CDR3 region has the DNA TGTGCCAGTAGTAACAGACCTAGCAATCAGCCCCAGCATTTT.

V is TRBV27 and J is TRBJ2-2; 11 nucleotides match TRBD2. Germline values: CDR1 MNHEY, CDR2 SMNVEV (reference sequence). Trimming cost V 2 bases and J 4 bases; bases outside gene matches: 6. The CDR3 has 17 amino acids. The CDR3 nucleotides read TGTGCCAGCAGTTTAATAGCGGGAGGGCCGAGCACCGGGGAGCTGTTTTTT. Translating gives CASSLIAGGPSTGELFF.

Written as DNA, the CDR3 is TGTGCCAGCAGTTTTACCACCGGGACAGGGGTTTCCTACACCTTC. Translating it yields CASSFTTGTGVSYTF. The rearrangement links TRBV27 to TRBJ1-2; 10 bases fit TRBD1. After removal of 3 bases from V and 10 bases from J, the junction contained 11 bases not matched to a gene. Germline V gives CDR1 MNHEY, CDR2 SMNVEV (reference sequence). This CDR3 has 15 residues.

The V and J genes are TRBV6-5 and TRBJ1-1, with D hard to call. CDR1 and CDR2 from the germline V gene are MNHEY and SVGAGI. The CDR3 totals 15 residues. Trimming left V 2 bases short and J 0 bases short, with 10 bases between. In DNA form, the CDR3 reads TGTGCCAGCAGTTACGGTCTTAGCATGAACACTGAAGCTTTCTTT. As protein: CASSYGLSMNTEAFF.

The rearrangement links TRBV28 to TRBJ1-5, with D tentatively TRBD1 (5 bases). The CDR3 loop spans 15 amino acids. The V gene's germline CDR1 is MDHEN and CDR2 SYDVKM. V lost 6 bases, J lost 6 bases, and 18 bases lay in between. The CDR3 DNA sequence: TGTGCCAGCAGGGGGGGTGCGGCAGTAAGTCAGCCCCAGCATTTT. It yields the protein CASRGGAAVSQPQHF.

The V and J genes are TRBV11-2 and TRBJ1-1; D is possibly TRBD1 (6 bases). Germline V CDR1 and CDR2: SGHAT, FQNNGV. The CDR3 covers 19 residues. Trimming pared 0 bases from V and 3 bases from J, leaving 23 bases between. CDR3 protein: CASSLDHMGGGIRDTEAFF. The CDR3 DNA sequence: TGTGCCAGCAGCTTAGATCACATGGGAGGGGGAATTCGGGACACTGAAGCTTTCTTT.

The chain joins TRBV19 to TRBJ2-5, with TRBD1 matching over 7 bases. V trimming: 3 bases; J trimming: 0 bases; junction bases outside the gene matches: 1. The CDR3 contains 14 residues. Germline loops: CDR1 LNHDA, CDR2 SQIVND (reference sequence). The CDR3 DNA reads TGTGCCAGTAGTATTACAGGGGACCAAGAGACCCAGTACTTC. Translating gives CASSITGDQETQYF.

CDR3 region: CASSVATRGGTEAFF. CDR3 DNA: TGTGCCAGCAGCGTAGCTACGAGGGGAGGAACTGAAGCTTTCTTT. The chain joins TRBV9 to TRBJ1-1; D might be TRBD1 (5 bases). Trimming left V 0 bases short and J 5 bases short, with 14 bases between. Germline loops: CDR1 SGDLS, CDR2 YYNGEE. The CDR3 runs to 15 residues.

This rearrangement joins TRBV4-1 to TRBJ1-2; no reliable D call. Trimming took off 4 bases at V and 6 bases at J, with 15 bases between the two ends. Germline CDR1 reads MGHRA; CDR2 reads YSYEKL. The CDR3 extends over 14 amino acids. DNA of the CDR3: TGCGCCAGCAGCCGATCCGGGTCGGAGGATGGCTACACCTTC. It yields the protein CASSRSGSEDGYTF.

The rearrangement uses TRBV19 and TRBJ2-3, with TRBD2 matching 14 bases. The CDR3 runs 16 residues. The ends lost 4 bases at V and 5 bases at J; junction bases unmatched: 5. Germline lookup yields CDR1 LNHDA and CDR2 SQIVND (reference sequence). CDR3 in amino acids: CASSTGLAGGGDTQYF. CDR3 nucleotide sequence: TGTGCCAGTAGTACCGGACTAGCGGGAGGAGGAGATACGCAGTATTTT.

This clone occurred once. This chain connects TRBV30 to TRBJ2-1, with 7 bases matching TRBD2. This CDR3 region has 15 residues. The J segment lost 9 bases and the V segment lost 4 bases, leaving 15 bases of the junction unmatched. Germline assignment: CDR1 GTSNPN and CDR2 SVGIG (reference sequence). The CDR3 reads CAWTNWEGGYGEQFF. The CDR3 DNA reads as TGTGCCTGGACTAATTGGGAGGGAGGGTATGGTGAGCAGTTCTTC.

The chain couples TRBV5-8 to TRBJ2-7; no definite D call. CDR1 and CDR2 (germline): SGHTS, YDEGEE. Trimming left V 4 bases short and J 3 bases short, with 8 bases between. CDR3 length: 12 amino acids. CDR3 sequence (DNA): TGTGCCAGCAGCGTGGACGGCTACGAGCAGTACTTC. Translation: CASSVDGYEQYF.

The V call is TRBV19, the J call TRBJ2-2; no definite D call. The CDR3 is 15 residues long. Trimming took off 5 bases at V and 0 bases at J, with 10 bases between the two ends. The germline CDR1 and CDR2 sequences are LNHDA and SQIVND (reference sequence). The CDR3: CASSPTGPNTGELFF. The CDR3 region has the DNA TGTGCCAGTAGTCCCACTGGGCCGAACACCGGGGAGCTGTTTTTT.

This chain connects TRBV6-1 to TRBJ2-7; 9 bases match TRBD2. Germline loops: CDR1 MNHNS, CDR2 SASEGT. V was clipped by 5 bases and J by 6 bases; unmatched bases: 5. The CDR3 has 13 residues. The CDR3 DNA is TGTGCCAGCAGTCAGAGCGGGAGGAGCGAGCAGTACTTC. It translates to CASSQSGRSEQYF.

The chain links TRBV6-5 to TRBJ2-5; D is possibly TRBD2 (5 bases). V lost 2 bases, J lost 5 bases, and 12 bases lay in between. CDR1 and CDR2 from the germline V gene are MNHEY and SVGAGI. This CDR3 spans 14 amino acids. In nucleotides, the CDR3 is TGTGCCAGCAGTTACGACCCCGGCGGGGAGACCCAGTACTTC. Amino acids: CASSYDPGGETQYF.

The rearrangement links TRBV2 to TRBJ2-1, with 7 bases that match TRBD2. V was clipped by 5 bases and J by 3 bases; unmatched bases: 4. Germline V lookup: CDR1 SNHLY, CDR2 FYNNEI. The CDR3 totals 14 residues. The chain's CDR3 is CASSLLAIYNEQFF. The DNA for the CDR3 is TGTGCCAGCAGTTTACTAGCGATCTACAATGAGCAGTTCTTC. Based on the CDR3 plus reference TRBV2 and TRBJ2-1, the full variable domain is EPEVTQTPSHQVTQMGQEVILRCVPISNHLYFYWYRQILGQKVEFLVSFYNNEISEKSEIFDDQFSVERPDGSNFTLKIRSTKLEDSAMYFCASSLLAIYNEQFFGPGTRLTVL.